This T cell receptor beta chain was observed in a study of beta chain features in type 1 diabetes. As every portion of the isolated RNA was reverse transcribed, the sequencing read expressed TCRB transcripts. Only in-frame clones appear in the TCRdb table, and some are missing; sequencing was by immunoSEQ multiplex PCR. The table has 600,000 to 650,000 clones, around 16% seen once; the top ten hold around 0.1%. As to this clone: Mismatch with germline at one junction end may stem from a read error.

Sequencing used naive CD4+ T cells from blood. The source is a man aged 18 to 29 in good health.

CDR3 DNA: TGTGCCAGCAGCTTATGGGAGGGGAGCTCCTACAATGAGCAGTTCTTC. Translated: CASSLWEGSSYNEQFF. J is TRBJ2-1 and V is TRBV28, with 7 nucleotides matching TRBD2. The germline CDR1 and CDR2 sequences are MDHEN and SYDVKM. CDR3 length equals 16 residues.